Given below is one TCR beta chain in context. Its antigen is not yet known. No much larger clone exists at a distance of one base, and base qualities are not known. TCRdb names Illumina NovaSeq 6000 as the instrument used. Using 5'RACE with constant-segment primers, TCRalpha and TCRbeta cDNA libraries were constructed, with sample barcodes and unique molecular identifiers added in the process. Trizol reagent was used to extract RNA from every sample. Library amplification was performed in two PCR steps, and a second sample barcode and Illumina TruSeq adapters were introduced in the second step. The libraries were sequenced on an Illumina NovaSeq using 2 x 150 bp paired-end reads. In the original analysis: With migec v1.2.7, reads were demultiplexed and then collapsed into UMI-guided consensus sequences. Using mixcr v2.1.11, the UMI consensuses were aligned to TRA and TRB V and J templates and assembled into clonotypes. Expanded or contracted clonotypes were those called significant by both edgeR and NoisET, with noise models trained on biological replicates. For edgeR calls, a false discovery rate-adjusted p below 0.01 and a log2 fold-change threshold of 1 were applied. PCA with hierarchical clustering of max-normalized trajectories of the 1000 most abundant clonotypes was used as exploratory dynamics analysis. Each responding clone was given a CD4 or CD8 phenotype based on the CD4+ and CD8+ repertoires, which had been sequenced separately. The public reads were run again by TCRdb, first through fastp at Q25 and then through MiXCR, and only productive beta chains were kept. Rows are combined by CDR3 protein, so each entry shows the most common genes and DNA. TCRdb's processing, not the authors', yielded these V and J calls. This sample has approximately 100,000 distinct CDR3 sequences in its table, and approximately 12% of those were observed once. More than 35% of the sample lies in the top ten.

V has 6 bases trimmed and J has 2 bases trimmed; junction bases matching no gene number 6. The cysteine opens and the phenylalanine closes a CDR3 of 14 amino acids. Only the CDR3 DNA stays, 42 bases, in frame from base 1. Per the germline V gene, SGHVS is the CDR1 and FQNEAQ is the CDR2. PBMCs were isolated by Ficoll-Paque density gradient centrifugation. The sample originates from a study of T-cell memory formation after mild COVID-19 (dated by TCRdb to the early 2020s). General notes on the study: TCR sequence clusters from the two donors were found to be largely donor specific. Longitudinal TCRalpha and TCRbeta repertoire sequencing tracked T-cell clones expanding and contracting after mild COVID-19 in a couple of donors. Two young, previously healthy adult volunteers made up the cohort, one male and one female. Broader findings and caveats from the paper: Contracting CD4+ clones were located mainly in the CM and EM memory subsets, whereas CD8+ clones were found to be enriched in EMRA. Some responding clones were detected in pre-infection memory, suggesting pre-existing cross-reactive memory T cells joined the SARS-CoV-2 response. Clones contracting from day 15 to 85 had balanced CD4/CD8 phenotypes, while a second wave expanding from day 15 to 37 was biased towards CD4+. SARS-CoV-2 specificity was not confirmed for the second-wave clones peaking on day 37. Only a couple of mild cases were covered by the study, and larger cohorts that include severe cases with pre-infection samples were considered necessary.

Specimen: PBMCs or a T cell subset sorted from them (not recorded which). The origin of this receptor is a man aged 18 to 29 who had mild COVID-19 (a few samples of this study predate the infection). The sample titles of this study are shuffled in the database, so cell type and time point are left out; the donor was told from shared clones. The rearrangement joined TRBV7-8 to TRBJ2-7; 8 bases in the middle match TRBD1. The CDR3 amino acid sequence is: CASRPDRGPYEQYF. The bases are TGTGCCAGCAGGCCCGACAGGGGTCCCTACGAGCAGTACTTC.